This T cell receptor (beta chain) stems from a study of lymphopenia after photon versus proton radiotherapy. Points from the study as a whole: Post-nadir TCR diversity decline inversely tracked overall survival among those who died. Authors raise, but do not show, better survival with proton therapy. Post-nadir diversity loss with photons came from oligoclonal expansion, particularly CD8+ Temra cells.

V shed 1 base and J shed 5 bases, with 5 bases lying between them. Germline V CDR1 and CDR2: DFQATT, SNEGSKA (reference sequence). The CDR3 consists of 11 residues. TCRdb's copy holds only in-frame clones and misses some; the assay was immunoSEQ multiplex PCR. The table lists roughly 25,000 clones, roughly 80% of them singletons. On this clone itself: Its antigen is unidentified.

The clonotype originates from a woman between 70 and 85 years old with pancreatic cancer. This chain links TRBV20-1 with TRBJ2-5; tentatively, D is TRBD2 (5 bases). Sequences were derived from peripheral blood, sampled from a patient treated with proton-based radiotherapy. CDR3 region: CSARAGETQYF. CDR3 bases: TGCAGTGCTAGAGCGGGGGAGACCCAGTACTTC.